Listed below are T cell receptor beta chains from one sample, sequenced in a study of cytomegalovirus exposure and HLA in healthy donors. Here immunoSEQ multiplex PCR was the method, and the copy in TCRdb shows in-frame clones only, minus some. The top ten hold under 1.5% of the sample, which has fewer than 200,000 clones, around 77% seen once. The source material was PBMCs. These receptors all come from a man between 60 and 75 years old in good health and CMV-seronegative. The CDR3 runs from the conserved cysteine through the conserved F or W. Fields, in order: CDR3 length, clone size, V gene, D gene, J gene, CDR3 protein, CDR3 DNA. The D gene is left open where the match is weak. Clone sizes are given selectively: once, few, many, or a class where the clone is expanded.

11,NA,TRBV9,NA,TRBJ1-2,CASRGTYGYTF,TGTGCCAGCAGAGGGACTTACGGCTACACCTTC
14,NA,TRBV7-2,TRBD1,TRBJ2-7,CASSLLGQGYEQYF,TGTGCCAGCAGCTTACTCGGACAGGGTTACGAGCAGTACTTC
15,NA,TRBV2,TRBD2,TRBJ2-7,CASSELASGSDEQYF,TGTGCCAGCAGTGAATTAGCTAGCGGGAGCGACGAGCAGTACTTC
17,NA,TRBV29-1,TRBD2,TRBJ2-7,CSVEGTRSGRLSYEQYF,TGCAGCGTTGAAGGGACCCGTAGCGGGAGACTCTCCTACGAGCAGTACTTC
14,NA,TRBV6-6,TRBD1,TRBJ1-5,CASSGTGLGQPQHF,TGTGCCAGCAGTGGGACAGGACTAGGACAGCCCCAGCATTTT
15,NA,TRBV5-8,NA,TRBJ1-6,CASSLSGVNNSPLHF,TGTGCCAGCAGCTTATCAGGGGTTAATAATTCACCCCTCCACTTT
17,once,TRBV5-6,NA,TRBJ1-2,CASSSYDLRVKDYGYTF,TGTGCCAGCAGCTCCTACGATCTCAGGGTAAAGGACTATGGCTACACCTTC
15,NA,TRBV7-9,NA,TRBJ2-7,CASSPGQGRTYEQYF,TGTGCCAGCAGCCCCGGGCAGGGAAGGACCTACGAGCAGTACTTC
17,NA,TRBV13,TRBD2,TRBJ2-7,CASPRRHDAGAAYEQYF,TGTGCCAGCCCCCGCCGGCACGATGCGGGAGCAGCCTACGAGCAGTACTTC
14,NA,TRBV25-1,TRBD1,TRBJ1-2,CASSVGGGLYGYTF,TGTGCCAGCAGTGTAGGGGGCGGTCTTTATGGCTACACCTTC
17,NA,TRBV18,TRBD2,TRBJ2-3,CASSPLAGGEFTDTQYF,TGTGCCAGCTCACCTCTAGCGGGGGGCGAGTTCACAGATACGCAGTATTTT
15,NA,TRBV5-1,NA,TRBJ1-6,CASSLREDYNSLLHF,TGCGCCAGCAGCTTGCGGGAAGATTATAATTCACTCCTCCACTTT
17,NA,TRBV21-1,NA,TRBJ2-1,CASSKHLAGLAYNEQFF,TGTGCCAGCAGCAAACACCTAGCGGGATTAGCCTACAATGAGCAGTTCTTC
15,NA,TRBV14,TRBD1,TRBJ2-3,CASSLSGTGTDTQYF,TGTGCCAGCAGCCTTTCCGGGACAGGAACAGATACGCAGTATTTT
16,NA,TRBV11-2,NA,TRBJ2-5,CASSLERAEYQETQYF,TGTGCCAGCAGCTTAGAGAGGGCGGAGTACCAAGAGACCCAGTACTTC
15,NA,TRBV11-2,TRBD1,TRBJ2-5,CASSQGTDTQETQYF,TGTGCCAGCAGCCAGGGGACAGATACACAAGAGACCCAGTACTTC
14,NA,TRBV7-2,NA,TRBJ1-5,CASSPQRIGQPQHF,TGTGCCAGCAGCCCGCAGAGGATCGGTCAGCCCCAGCATTTT
15,NA,TRBV19,NA,TRBJ2-7,CASSIWSGRSYEQYF,TGTGCCAGTAGTATATGGTCAGGGCGTTCCTACGAGCAGTACTTC
15,few,TRBV18,NA,TRBJ2-1,CASSPGSVSYNEQFF,TGTGCCAGCTCACCAGGGAGCGTGTCGTACAATGAGCAGTTCTTC
16,NA,TRBV2,TRBD2,TRBJ2-7,CASRPGLAGAPFEQYF,TGTGCCAGCAGACCCGGACTAGCGGGCGCTCCTTTCGAGCAGTACTTC
13,NA,TRBV11-2,NA,TRBJ2-5,CASSFAGEETQYF,TGTGCCAGCAGCTTCGCAGGGGAAGAGACCCAGTACTTC
15,NA,TRBV27,TRBD2,TRBJ2-7,CASSLNGLAGGEQYF,TGTGCCAGCAGTCTCAACGGCTTGGCGGGAGGCGAGCAGTACTTC
16,NA,TRBV6-6,NA,TRBJ1-3,CASSYLGLPSGNTIYF,TGTGCCAGCAGTTACTTAGGACTGCCGTCTGGAAACACCATATATTTT
17,NA,TRBV7-9,NA,TRBJ1-3,CASSKWGGNLSGNTIYF,TGTGCCAGCAGTAAATGGGGGGGAAACCTCTCTGGAAACACCATATATTTT
16,few,TRBV5-4,NA,TRBJ2-6,CASSPGTFSGANVLTF,TGTGCCAGCAGCCCAGGGACATTCTCTGGGGCCAACGTCCTGACTTTC
14,NA,TRBV29-1,TRBD1,TRBJ1-1,CSVAEGAGNTEAFF,TGCAGCGTTGCCGAGGGGGCAGGGAACACTGAGGCTTTCTTT
16,once,TRBV12-5,TRBD2,TRBJ2-5,CASGLGLAGVSETQYF,TGTGCTAGTGGTCTAGGACTAGCGGGAGTCTCAGAGACCCAGTACTTC
14,few,TRBV30,TRBD1,TRBJ1-4,CAWCKGGVGEKLFF,TGTGCCTGGTGCAAAGGGGGCGTAGGTGAAAAACTGTTTTTT
16,NA,TRBV28,NA,TRBJ1-3,CASSLTETYSGNTIYF,TGTGCCAGCAGTTTAACAGAGACCTATTCTGGAAACACCATATATTTT
13,NA,TRBV11-2,NA,TRBJ2-5,CASSLQRAETQYF,TGTGCCAGCAGCTTACAGAGAGCGGAGACCCAGTACTTC
16,NA,TRBV7-9,NA,TRBJ2-2,CASSLVGRANTGELFF,TGTGCCAGCAGCTTAGTTGGCAGGGCGAACACCGGGGAGCTGTTTTTT
12,NA,TRBV7-9,TRBD2,TRBJ2-3,CASKTETSHKYF,TGTGCCAGCAAGACCGAGACTAGCCATAAGTATTTT